Shown below are 4 T cell receptor beta chains from a single sample sequenced in a study of cytomegalovirus exposure and HLA in healthy donors. PCR was performed using 60 Vbeta and 13 Jbeta primers. The assay was immunoSEQ multiplex PCR, and TCRdb's table has in-frame clones only and misses some. This table has more than 150,000 clones, around 75% appearing once. Sequenced material: PBMCs. The receptors were sampled from a woman in her thirties or forties in good health and CMV-seropositive.

The rearrangement uses TRBV10-3 and TRBJ2-2; 10 bases are shared with TRBD2. Germline assignment: CDR1 ENHRY and CDR2 SYGVKD. With 3 bases clipped from V and 4 bases from J, the junction kept 5 bases outside the gene matches. The CDR3 extends over 16 amino acids. This CDR3 is CAISDLAGGFTGELFF. CDR3 bases: TGTGCCATCAGTGACTTAGCGGGAGGATTCACCGGGGAGCTGTTTTTT.

The genes are TRBV19 and TRBJ2-1; 14 bases map to TRBD2. Germline V gives CDR1 LNHDA, CDR2 SQIVND (reference sequence). This CDR3 spans 16 amino acids. Trimming took 4 bases from V and 6 from J; bases not matched to a gene: 5. The CDR3 loop is CASSSKGTSGSNEQFF. CDR3 coding DNA: TGTGCCAGTAGTAGCAAAGGGACTAGCGGGAGCAATGAGCAGTTCTTC.

This chain links TRBV9 with TRBJ2-1; 12 nucleotides align to TRBD2. Germline CDR1 and CDR2: SGDLS and YYNGEE. V shed 0 bases, J shed 5 bases, and the junction held 0 bases outside the gene matches. This CDR3 region has 15 residues. CDR3 sequence (DNA): TGTGCCAGCAGCGTAGGGACTAGCGGGGACAATGAGCAGTTCTTC. It codes for CASSVGTSGDNEQFF.

This sequence joins TRBV18 and TRBJ2-3; 9 bases align to TRBD2. V lost 5 bases to trimming and J lost 5 bases; unmatched junction nucleotides: 8. Germline CDR1 KGHSH, CDR2 LQKENI. The CDR3 loop spans 15 amino acids. The CDR3 DNA sequence: TGTGCCAGCTCATCGTTAGCGGGAGTCTTAGATACGCAGTATTTT. Its protein is CASSSLAGVLDTQYF.